The 2 T cell receptor beta chains below all came from one sample that was sequenced in a study of identical twins' blood T cells. TCRdb re-derived calls from the 5' RACE reads in MiXCR, one entry per CDR3 protein. In the table there are hundreds of thousands of distinct CDR3 sequences, 28% of which are singletons. Sequenced material: PBMCs. Receptors were obtained from a woman aged 18-50 years in good health.

The rearrangement uses TRBV29-1 and TRBJ2-7; a weak D match, TRBD1 (6 bases). Germline CDR1 and CDR2: SQVTM and ANQGSEA. CDR3 length: 13 residues. Trimming left V 7 bases short and J 3 bases short, with 16 bases between. The CDR3 DNA follows: TGCAGCGCCCCGTGGGGGACAATCTACGAGCAGTACTTC. Its translation: CSAPWGTIYEQYF.

The chain couples TRBV3-1 to TRBJ2-5; maybe TRBD2 (6 bases). The CDR3 contains 16 residues. V lost 4 bases to trimming and J lost 5 bases, with 20 bases between them. CDR1 is LGHDT, CDR2 YNNKEL, per germline (reference sequence). This chain's CDR3 is CASSPLRRESGETQYF. In nucleotides, the CDR3 is TGTGCCAGCAGCCCACTTCGTCGGGAGAGTGGGGAGACCCAGTACTTC.